This T cell receptor beta chain was recorded in a study of blood T cell repertoires in COVID-19 (dated by TCRdb to about 2020). As for the study more broadly: Collaborator samples came from the United States, Italy and Spain and covered acute and convalescent phases of COVID-19. The repertoires were released in a freely available public database meant as a resource for research on the immune response to SARS-CoV-2. Sample metadata almost always included a de-identified subject ID, COVID-19 status, age in years and sex. The material from the prospective study consisted of cDNA or gDNA derived from T cells, B-cell-depleted T cells, or PBMCs. Deeply sampled blood TCRbeta repertoires from subjects exposed to, actively infected with, or recovered from COVID-19 were included in the dataset. Samples came from the ongoing ImmuneRACE study (first 160 participants) plus 1,254 subjects from 6 global collaborators. HLA class I and class II types, where available, came from metadata supplied by the sample provider rather than from assay-based typing. The full study reports these points: Clinical and demographic metadata were provided uncurated, with the amount varying by source and participant.

Comments on this clone: No cognate antigen has been identified for it. No much larger clonotype is one base removed from it; base qualities were not supplied. Other DNA sequences from this sample encode an identical CDR3 as well.

Trimming costs V 4 bases and J 5 bases, and their ends lie 5 bases apart. The CDR3 sequence holds 11 residues, the cysteine and phenylalanine included. The kept DNA is CDR3 alone, 33 bases in frame from the first base. The germline V gene gives CDR1 as MDHEN and CDR2 as SYDVKM. The immunoSEQ Assay, a bias-controlled multiplex PCR, was used to amplify TCRbeta CDR3 regions from genomic DNA. In the original analysis: Within the assay, amplification of reference gene primers was used to estimate how many nucleated cells each sample contained. To quantify the absolute abundance of each unique TCRbeta CDR3 rearrangement, sequence reads were collapsed and filtered. For each sample, productive Simpson clonality was calculated as the square root of Simpson's diversity index across productive rearrangements. TCRdb took over this immuneACCESS table, retaining in-frame rearrangements with V and J assigned. Such tables are incomplete; in checked studies, under half of the missing clones stem from an unresolved V gene, and the remainder is unexplained. That table supplies the V and J calls and clone size; D and trimming were determined from the DNA. In all, the sample holds approximately 110,000 clones, and roughly 84% of those were seen once. The top ten clones comprise roughly 8.4% of the sample.

Another Seattle source contributed samples from volunteer blood donors who had recovered from COVID-19. Collaborating institutions collected whole blood in K2EDTA tubes following their own protocols. For TCRbeta analysis, collaborator samples were shipped as frozen whole blood, as isolated PBMCs, or as DNA extracted from either sample type. Sequencing was performed on peripheral blood. The chain links TRBV28 with TRBJ1-2, with no reliable assignment of the D segment. This TCR was recovered from a woman in her 70s who had recovered from COVID-19. The CDR3 reads CASSSGYGYTF. The sequenced DNA is TGTGCCAGCAGTTCAGGTTATGGCTACACCTTC.